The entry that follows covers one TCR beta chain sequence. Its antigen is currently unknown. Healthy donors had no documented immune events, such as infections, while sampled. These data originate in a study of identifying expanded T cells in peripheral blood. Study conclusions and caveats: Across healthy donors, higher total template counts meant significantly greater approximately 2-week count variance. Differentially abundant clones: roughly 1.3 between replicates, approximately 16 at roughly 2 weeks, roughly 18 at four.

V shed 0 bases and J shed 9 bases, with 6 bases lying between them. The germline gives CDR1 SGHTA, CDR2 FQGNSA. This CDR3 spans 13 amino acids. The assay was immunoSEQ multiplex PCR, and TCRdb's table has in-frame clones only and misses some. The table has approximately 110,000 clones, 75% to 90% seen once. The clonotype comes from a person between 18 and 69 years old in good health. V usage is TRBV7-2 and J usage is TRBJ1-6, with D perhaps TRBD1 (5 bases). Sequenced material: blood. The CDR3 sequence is CASSLAGVSPLHF. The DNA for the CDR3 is TGTGCCAGCAGCTTAGCGGGGGTTTCACCCCTCCACTTT. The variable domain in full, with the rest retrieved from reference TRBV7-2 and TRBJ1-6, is GAGVSQSPSNKVTEKGKDVELRCDPISGHTALYWYRQSLGQGLEFLIYFQGNSAPDKSGLPSDRFSAERTGGSVSTLTIQRTQQEDSAVYLCASSLAGVSPLHFGNGTRLTVT.